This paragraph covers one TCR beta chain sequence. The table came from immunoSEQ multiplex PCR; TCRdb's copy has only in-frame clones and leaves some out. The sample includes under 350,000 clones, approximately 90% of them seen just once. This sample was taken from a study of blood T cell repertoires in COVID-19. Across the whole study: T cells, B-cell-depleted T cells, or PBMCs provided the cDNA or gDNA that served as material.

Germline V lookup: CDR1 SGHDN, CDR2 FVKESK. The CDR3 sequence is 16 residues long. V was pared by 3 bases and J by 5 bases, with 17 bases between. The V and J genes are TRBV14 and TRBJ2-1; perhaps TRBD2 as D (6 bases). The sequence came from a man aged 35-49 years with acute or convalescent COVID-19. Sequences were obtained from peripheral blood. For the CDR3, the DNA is TGTGCCAGCAGCCATTCCGGGGGAAACAAACACAATGAGCAGTTCTTC. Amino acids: CASSHSGGNKHNEQFF.